These T cell receptor beta chains were read from a single sample in a study of CD8 T cells in ankylosing spondylitis. TCRdb analysed the 5' RACE reads with MiXCR anew, one entry per CDR3 protein. The table records more than 25,000 distinct CDR3 sequences, 14% of them present only once. Sequences were obtained from blood. Every receptor here comes from a male donor with ankylosing spondylitis or in good health (not recorded which). Each CDR3 is given with its conserved first and last residue. Each record gives: D gene, J gene, V gene, clone size, CDR3 length, CDR3 DNA, CDR3 protein. The D gene is left open where the match is weak. The size of a clone is reported for some rows only, either as once, few or many, or as a class for expanded clones.

D gene: -
J gene: TRBJ2-1
V gene: TRBV6-5
clone size: few
CDR3 length: 14
CDR3 DNA: TGTGCCAGCAGTTACATTGGAGGGAGGACCCAGCAGTTCTTC
CDR3 protein: CASSYIGGRTQQFF

D gene: -
J gene: TRBJ1-2
V gene: TRBV7-2
clone size: -
CDR3 length: 12
CDR3 DNA: TGTGCCAGCAGCCCACAAGGTTATGGCTACACCTTC
CDR3 protein: CASSPQGYGYTF

D gene: TRBD1
J gene: TRBJ1-2
V gene: TRBV6-6
clone size: few
CDR3 length: 14
CDR3 DNA: TGTGCCAGCAGCCTGGACAGGGGGCAATATGGCTACACCTTC
CDR3 protein: CASSLDRGQYGYTF

D gene: TRBD2
J gene: TRBJ2-2
V gene: TRBV7-2
clone size: -
CDR3 length: 17
CDR3 DNA: TGTGCCAGCAGCCCCCATAGCGGGGGGGCGAACACCGGGGAGCTGTTTTTT
CDR3 protein: CASSPHSGGANTGELFF

D gene: -
J gene: TRBJ2-2
V gene: TRBV5-1
clone size: few
CDR3 length: 15
CDR3 DNA: TGCGCCAGCAGCTTGGTATTGGCCCGAGCCGGGGAGCTGTTTTTT
CDR3 protein: CASSLVLARAGELFF

D gene: -
J gene: TRBJ2-1
V gene: TRBV7-9
clone size: few
CDR3 length: 11
CDR3 DNA: TGTGCCAGCAGGACAGACAATGAGCAGTTCTTC
CDR3 protein: CASRTDNEQFF

D gene: TRBD2
J gene: TRBJ2-1
V gene: TRBV6-5
clone size: few
CDR3 length: 15
CDR3 DNA: TGTGCCAGCAGGCTGCGGGGGGTTAGTAGCAATGAGCAGTTCTTC
CDR3 protein: CASRLRGVSSNEQFF

D gene: TRBD2
J gene: TRBJ2-3
V gene: TRBV7-3
clone size: few
CDR3 length: 14
CDR3 DNA: TGTGCCAGCAGTCTAGCGGGATACACAGATACGCAGTATTTT
CDR3 protein: CASSLAGYTDTQYF

D gene: -
J gene: TRBJ2-3
V gene: TRBV5-1
clone size: few
CDR3 length: 15
CDR3 DNA: TGCGCCAGCAATCTTGACAGAACTAGCACAGATACGCAGTATTTT
CDR3 protein: CASNLDRTSTDTQYF

D gene: TRBD2
J gene: TRBJ2-1
V gene: TRBV5-1
clone size: few
CDR3 length: 15
CDR3 DNA: TGCGCCAGCAGCTTGTCGGGACTAGGAACTAATGAGCAGTTCTTC
CDR3 protein: CASSLSGLGTNEQFF

D gene: -
J gene: TRBJ2-3
V gene: TRBV27
clone size: few
CDR3 length: 13
CDR3 DNA: TGTGCCTCTTGGGACAAGTACACAGATACGCAGTATTTT
CDR3 protein: CASWDKYTDTQYF

D gene: -
J gene: TRBJ1-6
V gene: TRBV15
clone size: few
CDR3 length: 15
CDR3 DNA: TGTGCCACCAGCACAAGGTCGCCCGGGAATTCACCCCTCCACTTT
CDR3 protein: CATSTRSPGNSPLHF

D gene: -
J gene: TRBJ1-5
V gene: TRBV28
clone size: -
CDR3 length: 15
CDR3 DNA: TGTGCCAGCAGATCCGCGGGACGGCCTAATCAGCCCCAGCATTTT
CDR3 protein: CASRSAGRPNQPQHF

D gene: TRBD2
J gene: TRBJ2-2
V gene: TRBV2
clone size: few
CDR3 length: 17
CDR3 DNA: TGTGCCAGCAGTGAATATGGGACTAGCGGGAACACCGGGGAGCTGTTTTTT
CDR3 protein: CASSEYGTSGNTGELFF

D gene: -
J gene: TRBJ1-1
V gene: TRBV4-3
clone size: -
CDR3 length: 14
CDR3 DNA: TGCGCCAGCAGCCAAGAGAGACAGATTACTGAAGCTTTCTTT
CDR3 protein: CASSQERQITEAFF

D gene: TRBD2
J gene: TRBJ2-4
V gene: TRBV20-1
clone size: few
CDR3 length: 16
CDR3 DNA: TGCAGTGCTAGAGGGGCTAGCGGGAGACCCCGGGACATTCAGTACTTC
CDR3 protein: CSARGASGRPRDIQYF

D gene: -
J gene: TRBJ2-1
V gene: TRBV29-1
clone size: few
CDR3 length: 14
CDR3 DNA: TGCAGCGTCCCTCGGGTCATTGGTTACAATGAGCAGTTCTTC
CDR3 protein: CSVPRVIGYNEQFF

D gene: TRBD1
J gene: TRBJ2-2
V gene: TRBV3-1
clone size: -
CDR3 length: 17
CDR3 DNA: TGTGCCAGCAGCCAATCCGGACAGGTAGTTAACACCGGGGAGCTGTTTTTT
CDR3 protein: CASSQSGQVVNTGELFF

D gene: -
J gene: TRBJ1-6
V gene: TRBV7-3
clone size: -
CDR3 length: 15
CDR3 DNA: TGTGCCAGCAGCGCCCACGGGAGGGGTAATTCACCCCTCCACTTT
CDR3 protein: CASSAHGRGNSPLHF

D gene: -
J gene: TRBJ2-2
V gene: TRBV12-3/TRBV12-4
clone size: few
CDR3 length: 14
CDR3 DNA: TGTGCCAGCAGAACAGGGTTGAGAATCGGGGAGCTGTTTTTT
CDR3 protein: CASRTGLRIGELFF

D gene: -
J gene: TRBJ2-5
V gene: TRBV28
clone size: few
CDR3 length: 13
CDR3 DNA: TGTGCCAGCAGACCAGGGAGGCGAGAGACCCAGTACTTC
CDR3 protein: CASRPGRRETQYF

D gene: -
J gene: TRBJ2-7
V gene: TRBV27
clone size: few
CDR3 length: 13
CDR3 DNA: TGTGCCAGCAGTTTATCCGCATTCTACGAGCAGTACTTC
CDR3 protein: CASSLSAFYEQYF

D gene: TRBD2
J gene: TRBJ2-1
V gene: TRBV20-1
clone size: -
CDR3 length: 15
CDR3 DNA: TGCAGTGCTAGAGATGCCCAGCGGGGTTACAATGAGCAGTTCTTC
CDR3 protein: CSARDAQRGYNEQFF

D gene: -
J gene: TRBJ2-1
V gene: TRBV5-1
clone size: -
CDR3 length: 15
CDR3 DNA: TGCGCCAGCAGCTTGTCAAGGGCGGACTACAATGAGCAGTTCTTC
CDR3 protein: CASSLSRADYNEQFF

D gene: -
J gene: TRBJ2-3
V gene: TRBV10-3
clone size: few
CDR3 length: 16
CDR3 DNA: TGTGCCATCAGTGAGGGGGCTCCCCCCACGGCGGATACGCAGTATTTT
CDR3 protein: CAISEGAPPTADTQYF

D gene: TRBD1
J gene: TRBJ2-2
V gene: TRBV30
clone size: few
CDR3 length: 15
CDR3 DNA: TGTGCCTGGATTGGAGACAGGGCGTCCACCGGGGAGCTGTTTTTT
CDR3 protein: CAWIGDRASTGELFF

D gene: TRBD2
J gene: TRBJ2-1
V gene: TRBV2
clone size: -
CDR3 length: 18
CDR3 DNA: TGTGCCAGCAGTGGTGGTAGCGGGAGGGCCCGTTCCTACAATGAGCAGTTCTTC
CDR3 protein: CASSGGSGRARSYNEQFF